These T cell receptor beta chains were read from a single sample in a study of tumor-infiltrating lymphocytes in primary liver carcinoma. TCRdb recomputed calls from the multiplex PCR reads with MiXCR, one row per CDR3 protein. The sample holds about 210,000 distinct CDR3 sequences; approximately 64% are singletons and the top ten take roughly 6.8%. Sequencing input: peripheral blood. Receptors were obtained from a woman aged 55 to 70 with primary liver carcinoma and hepatitis B virus infection. The CDR3 runs from the conserved cysteine through the conserved F or W. The order of the fields is J gene, V gene, D gene, clone size, CDR3 protein, CDR3 DNA. D genes are given only for firm matches. Where a row states a size, it is once, few, many or the class of an expanded clone; other rows omit it.

>TRBJ1-1|TRBV14|NA|NA
CASSPLWQSFNTEAFF
TGTGCCAGCAGCCCCCTCTGGCAGAGCTTCAACACTGAAGCTTTCTTT
>TRBJ1-4|TRBV6-1|NA|NA
CSSSEATVGKLFF
TGCTCCAGCAGTGAAGCGACAGTGGGAAAACTGTTTTTT
>TRBJ2-3|TRBV12-3/TRBV12-4|NA|NA
CASSSSPGLGEDTQYF
TGTGCCAGCAGTAGCAGTCCGGGACTTGGTGAGGATACGCAGTATTTT
>TRBJ1-2|TRBV11-2|NA|NA
CASSLVGSVYGSTF
TGTGCCAGCAGCTTAGTAGGCTCGGTCTATGGCAGCACCTTC
>TRBJ2-1|TRBV11-2|NA|NA
CASNSLAPYNEQFF
TGTGCCAGCAACTCTCTTGCTCCCTACAATGAGCAGTTCTTC
>TRBJ2-7|TRBV11-2|NA|once
CASSPDAGRYEQYF
TGTGCCAGCAGCCCAGATGCAGGGAGGTACGAGCAGTACTTC
>TRBJ2-1|TRBV6-1|NA|NA
CASSELGTEGNERFF
TGTGCCAGCAGTGAATTAGGGACGGAGGGCAATGAGCGGTTCTTC
>TRBJ1-2|TRBV6-5|NA|NA
CASSHGTHDGYTF
TGTGCGAGCAGTCATGGAACGCACGATGGCTACACCTTC
>TRBJ2-7|TRBV29-1|NA|NA
CGVRLGSEQYF
TGCGGCGTAAGGCTGGGAAGCGAGCAGTACTTC
>TRBJ2-1|TRBV6-5|TRBD1|NA
CASSPGTGWGNEQFF
TGTGCCAGCAGTCCCGGGACAGGGTGGGGAAATGAGCAGTTCTTC